This T cell receptor (beta chain) was sequenced in a study of cytomegalovirus exposure and HLA in healthy donors. The primer mix had 60 Vbeta and 13 Jbeta primers. Some clones are missing from TCRdb's copy, which holds only in-frame ones; the method was immunoSEQ multiplex PCR. The sample yields approximately 120,000 clones, about 68% seen once. The CDR3 consists of 11 residues. Per germline, CDR1 DFQATT and CDR2 SNEGSKA (reference sequence). V shed 6 bases and J 8 bases; nucleotides not matched to a gene: 6. Points on this clone: Its antigen remains unknown.

Study-wide points: Previous analysis showed most TCR beta V segments were productive about 90% or about 30% of the time.

This chain links TRBV20-1 with TRBJ1-2; 7 nucleotides match TRBD1. The receptor comes from a man aged 35 to 55 in good health and CMV-seropositive. Sequenced sample: PBMCs. The CDR3 is CSARQGGGYTF. CDR3 coding DNA: TGCAGTGCCCGACAGGGCGGCGGCTACACCTTC.